Listed below are T cell receptor beta chains from one sample, sequenced in a study of cytomegalovirus exposure and HLA in healthy donors. Only in-frame clones appear in the TCRdb table, and some are missing; sequencing was by immunoSEQ multiplex PCR. The sample has around 100,000 clones, 70% to 80% seen once; the top ten hold approximately 2.8%. Material: PBMCs. The origin of the receptors is a woman aged 40-49 years in good health and CMV-seronegative. Each CDR3 is given with its conserved first and last residue. Fields, in order: clone size, J gene, D gene, V gene, CDR3 protein, CDR3 DNA. The D gene is left open where the match is weak. Rows give clone size only sometimes, using once, few, many, or a class for an expanded clone.

.	TRBJ2-1	.	TRBV6-6	CASSYVAVSYNEQFF	TGTGCCAGCAGTTACGTGGCGGTATCCTACAATGAGCAGTTCTTC
.	TRBJ2-3	.	TRBV5-8	CASSFKDTQYF	TGTGCCAGCAGCTTTAAAGATACGCAGTATTTT
few	TRBJ2-2	.	TRBV28	CASIRGITGELFF	TGTGCCAGCATTCGGGGAATCACCGGGGAGCTGTTTTTT
once	TRBJ2-3	TRBD1	TRBV6-6	CASSPGQAITDTQYF	TGTGCCAGCAGTCCAGGACAGGCCATCACAGATACGCAGTATTTT
.	TRBJ2-7	TRBD2	TRBV7-8	CASSLRGVAGAYEQYF	TGTGCCAGCAGCTTAAGGGGGGTAGCGGGAGCCTACGAGCAGTACTTC
.	TRBJ2-5	.	TRBV15	CATSRDLSASETQYF	TGTGCCACCAGCAGAGATCTTTCGGCTAGCGAGACCCAGTACTTC
.	TRBJ2-1	TRBD2	TRBV7-9	CASSLATSGNSYNEQFF	TGTGCCAGCAGCTTAGCGACTAGCGGTAACTCCTACAATGAGCAGTTCTTC
.	TRBJ2-6	TRBD1	TRBV19	CASSMDRAYSGANVLTF	TGTGCCAGTAGTATGGACAGGGCCTACTCTGGGGCCAACGTCCTGACTTTC
.	TRBJ2-5	.	TRBV30	CAWSAGGPTTAGQYF	TGTGCCTGGAGTGCCGGGGGACCCACTACGGCCGGGCAGTACTTC
.	TRBJ2-5	TRBD1	TRBV5-6	CASSYPGQQFQETQYF	TGTGCCAGCAGCTACCCGGGACAGCAATTCCAAGAGACCCAGTACTTC
few	TRBJ2-1	.	TRBV29-1	CSVEKVVAGAYNEQFF	TGCAGCGTTGAGAAAGTAGTCGCCGGGGCCTACAATGAGCAGTTCTTC
.	TRBJ2-7	TRBD1	TRBV2	CASSRGPYEQYF	TGTGCCAGCAGCAGGGGGCCCTACGAGCAGTACTTC
.	TRBJ1-6	.	TRBV7-2	CASRPYGDSPLHF	TGTGCCAGCCGCCCCTATGGAGATTCACCCCTCCACTTT
.	TRBJ1-3	.	TRBV7-2	CASSPGQGTIYF	TGTGCCAGCAGCCCCGGTCAGGGCACCATATATTTT
.	TRBJ2-5	.	TRBV30	CAWSVTAGQETQYF	TGTGCCTGGAGTGTGACAGCGGGCCAAGAGACCCAGTACTTC
few	TRBJ2-1	.	TRBV19	CASSSVDEQFF	TGTGCCAGTAGTAGCGTAGATGAGCAGTTCTTC
.	TRBJ1-1	TRBD1	TRBV29-1	CSDYRGGTEAFF	TGCAGCGATTACAGGGGGGGAACTGAAGCTTTCTTT
.	TRBJ2-7	.	TRBV9	CASSPSDGIYEQYF	TGTGCCAGCAGCCCCTCGGACGGGATCTACGAGCAGTACTTC
.	TRBJ2-1	TRBD2	TRBV5-4	CASSLESPLAGVRNEQFF	TGTGCCAGCAGCTTGGAAAGCCCCCTAGCGGGAGTTCGCAATGAGCAGTTCTTC
.	TRBJ2-7	.	TRBV6-5	CASSTMGRPLGEQYF	TGTGCCAGCAGCACAATGGGGCGACCCCTGGGGGAGCAGTACTTC
.	TRBJ2-1	.	TRBV5-4	CASSLGGGGTPREQFF	TGTGCCAGCAGCTTGGGTGGGGGGGGCACCCCTAGGGAGCAGTTCTTC
.	TRBJ2-4	TRBD1	TRBV28	CASSSYRDRGKNIQYF	TGTGCCAGCAGTTCTTACCGGGACAGGGGAAAAAACATTCAGTACTTC
.	TRBJ2-6	.	TRBV6-5	CASTLDNSGANVLTF	TGTGCCAGCACCTTAGACAACTCTGGGGCCAACGTCCTGACTTTC
few	TRBJ2-1	.	TRBV5-1	CASSLAGNNEQFF	TGCGCCAGCAGCTTGGCCGGGAACAATGAGCAGTTCTTC
.	TRBJ1-4	TRBD1	TRBV6-6	CASSLPGGHNEKLFF	TGTGCCAGCAGTCTTCCAGGGGGCCATAATGAAAAACTGTTTTTT
.	TRBJ2-7	.	TRBV6-6	CASSYSKGPAGYEQYF	TGTGCCAGCAGTTACTCCAAGGGCCCGGCGGGCTACGAGCAGTACTTC
.	TRBJ1-5	.	TRBV7-8	CASSLSTSNQPQHF	TGTGCCAGCAGCTTATCTACTAGCAATCAGCCCCAGCATTTT
.	TRBJ1-3	.	TRBV7-2	CASSLGSVLSGNTIYF	TGTGCCAGCAGCTTAGGTTCAGTTCTCTCTGGAAACACCATATATTTT
.	TRBJ2-2	TRBD1	TRBV2	CASSGGQLLPGELFF	TGTGCCAGCAGTGGGGGACAGCTCCTCCCCGGGGAGCTGTTTTTT
.	TRBJ2-2	TRBD1	TRBV15	CATSRGQGRTGELFF	TGTGCCACCAGCCGAGGACAGGGTAGGACCGGGGAGCTGTTTTTT
.	TRBJ2-7	TRBD2	TRBV18	CASSPWGGGANEQYF	TGTGCCAGCTCACCATGGGGCGGGGGGGCTAACGAGCAGTACTTC
.	TRBJ2-1	TRBD2	TRBV29-1	CSVAGGGGYNEQFF	TGCAGCGTTGCAGGCGGGGGGGGATACAATGAGCAGTTCTTC
few	TRBJ2-3	TRBD2	TRBV11-2	CASSLGLAGPDTQYF	TGTGCCAGCAGCTTAGGACTAGCGGGACCAGATACGCAGTATTTT